This T cell receptor (beta chain) was sequenced for a study of T cell changes during pregnancy in multiple sclerosis. Produced via immunoSEQ multiplex PCR; TCRdb's table is partial and in-frame only. Here the sample spans approximately 63,000 clones, about 93% being singletons. V gave up 5 bases and J gave up 7 bases; unmatched junction bases: 8. Per germline, CDR1 MNHEY and CDR2 SMNVEV (reference sequence). The CDR3 has 14 residues. This chain joins TRBV27 and TRBJ1-5; 7 bases agree with TRBD1. The sequence came from a female donor with multiple sclerosis, enrolled in a pregnancy study. This specimen consisted of CD8+ T cells from peripheral blood mononuclear cells, obtained in the third trimester of pregnancy. Here the CDR3 reads CASSPTGLAQPQHF. CDR3 in DNA: TGTGCCAGCAGTCCGACAGGGTTGGCGCAGCCCCAGCATTTT.